The next 15 T cell receptor beta chains were all read from a single sample in a study of blood T cells in healthy people across ages. A sample-barcoded 5' primer and a J-beta primer mix were used in a second PCR of roughly 7 to 11 cycles. TCRdb reprocessed the 5' RACE reads with MiXCR, giving one entry per CDR3 protein. The top ten hold 15% of the sample, which has about 650,000 distinct CDR3 sequences, less than 40% seen once. The sequenced material came from blood. Source of these receptors: an elderly woman in good health.

To note about this clonotype: This may stem from a read error, because a much larger clone lies one nucleotide away. This chain links TRBV15 with TRBJ2-4; TRBD2 agrees at 8 bases. The DNA end lines up better with TRBJ2-7; the J call may be wrong. From germline, CDR1 is LNHNV and CDR2 YYDKDF (reference sequence). CDR3 length equals 13 residues. The CDR3: CVTSGGQSYEQYF. The CDR3 DNA sequence: TGTGTCACCAGCGGGGGACAAAGCTACGAGCAGTACTTC.

In this sample, this clonotype turned up many times. V gene TRBV5-1 combines with J gene TRBJ2-6; perhaps D is TRBD1 or TRBD2 (5 bases each). Trimming stripped 4 bases from V and 7 bases from J, with 12 bases between. The CDR3 is made up of 14 amino acids. Germline V lookup: CDR1 SGHRS, CDR2 YFSETQ. CDR3 in amino acids: CASSTSGDANVLTF. For the CDR3, the DNA is TGCGCCAGCAGCACATCCGGGGACGCCAACGTCCTGACTTTC.

This chain uses TRBV12-3 or TRBV12-4 with TRBJ1-4, with 7 bases that match TRBD1. The J segment lost 3 bases and the V segment lost 6 bases, leaving 7 bases of the junction unmatched. This CDR3 has 15 amino acids. The CDR3, as DNA: TGTGCCAGCAGCGTCGCAGGGGGTGCTAATGAAAAACTGTTTTTT. Translating it yields CASSVAGGANEKLFF.

This clonotype was picked up many times. The J gene is TRBJ1-5, the V gene TRBV6-6; TRBD1 matches at 7 bases. The CDR3 extends over 14 amino acids. The J segment lost 1 base and the V segment lost 6 bases, leaving 3 bases of the junction unmatched. Per germline, CDR1 MNHNY and CDR2 SVGAGI (reference sequence). CDR3 amino acids: CASRMDRSNQPQHF. CDR3 bases: TGTGCCAGCAGGATGGACAGGAGCAATCAGCCCCAGCATTTT.

This clonotype was detected a few times. This chain connects TRBV25-1 to TRBJ1-1; D unclear. Germline V gives CDR1 MGHDK, CDR2 SYGVNS. The CDR3 consists of 13 residues. V lost 4 bases and J lost 3, with 9 bases in between. CDR3 protein: CASSGERDTEAFF. In DNA form, the CDR3 reads TGTGCCAGCAGTGGTGAAAGGGACACTGAAGCTTTCTTT.

This clonotype was seen many times. This chain links TRBV20-1 with TRBJ1-2, with a possible D match to TRBD1 (5 bases). The length of the CDR3 is 17 residues. The germline gives CDR1 DFQATT, CDR2 SNEGSKA (reference sequence). Trimming took off 0 bases at V and 2 bases at J, with 19 bases between the two ends. The CDR3 reads CSARDRGGGHSNYGYTF. The CDR3 coding sequence is TGCAGTGCTAGAGATCGTGGGGGAGGGCACTCGAACTATGGCTACACCTTC.

The chain has TRBV5-1 and TRBJ2-1; D is uncertain. CDR3 size: 13 residues. The V and J ends lost 5 bases and 7 bases respectively, with 13 bases between them. Germline V lookup: CDR1 SGHRS, CDR2 YFSETQ. CDR3 residues: CASRSDSTNEQFF. The CDR3 nucleotides read TGCGCCAGCAGAAGCGACTCGACGAATGAGCAGTTCTTC.

About this clonotype: This may stem from a read error, because a much larger clone lies one nucleotide away. In nucleotides, the CDR3 is TGTGCCAGCAGCTCCTCCGGACTAGCGGGGGGCCGGAGCGCAGATACGCAGTATTTT. Translated, it gives CASSSSGLAGGRSADTQYF. V usage is TRBV5-6 and J usage is TRBJ2-3; 14 nucleotides match TRBD2. This CDR3 comprises 19 residues. V shed 3 bases and J 4 bases; nucleotides not matched to a gene: 13. From germline, CDR1 is SGHDT and CDR2 YYEEEE.

There are many counts of this clonotype. The chain recombines TRBV6-1 with TRBJ2-7; D assignment may be TRBD1 or TRBD2 (5 bases each). This CDR3 contains 13 residues. Germline V gives CDR1 MNHNS, CDR2 SASEGT. V lost 4 bases, J lost 5 bases, and 12 bases lay in between. As DNA, the CDR3 is TGTGCCAGCAGTGCAGAGGGGCTGGACGAGCAGTACTTC. It specifies CASSAEGLDEQYF.

About this clonotype: The junction shows a germline mismatch at one end, possibly a read error. The chain is built from TRBV12-3 or TRBV12-4 and TRBJ2-3, with a tentative D call TRBD2 (5 bases). The CDR3 sequence is 14 residues long. CDR3 DNA sequence: TGTGCCAGCAGTTTAAGAGCGGAGTCAGATGCGCAGTATTTT. Its protein is CASSLRAESDAQYF.

On this clonotype: This clone may be a read error of a much larger clone one base away. The V and J genes are TRBV7-3 and TRBJ2-3; 11 nucleotides agree with TRBD1. The V gene's germline CDR1 is SGHTA and CDR2 FQGTGA. The CDR3 has 16 amino acids. In DNA, the CDR3 is TGTGCCAACAGCTTCCGGACAGGGGGCCGCACAGATACGCAGTATTTT. Its protein is CANSFRTGGRTDTQYF.

This clonotype was counted only a few times. This chain joins TRBV10-2 and TRBJ2-2; D remains ambiguous. V lost 0 bases and J lost 0, with 8 bases in between. Germline CDR1 reads WSHSY; CDR2 reads SAAADI. CDR3 length equals 16 residues. The CDR3 DNA follows: TGCGCCAGCAGTGAGTCTGGTGGGGCGAACACCGGGGAGCTGTTTTTT. It is translated as CASSESGGANTGELFF.

Notes on this clonotype: This clone may be a read error of a much larger clone one base away. J is TRBJ2-5 and V is TRBV3-1, with D perhaps matching TRBD1 (7 bases). This CDR3 has 18 amino acids. V shed 4 bases and J shed 4 bases, with 25 bases lying between them. Germline lookup yields CDR1 LGHDT and CDR2 YNNKEL (reference sequence). The CDR3 is CASSPRQGRGGILETQYF. The CDR3 nucleotides read TGTGCCAGCAGCCCCAGACAGGGCCGAGGGGGGATATTAGAGACCCAGTACTTC.

Concerning this clonotype itself: The junction shows a germline mismatch at one end, possibly a read error. V is TRBV20-1 and J is TRBJ1-2; 8 bases are shared with TRBD1. The CDR3 length is 13 residues. The V gene's germline CDR1 is DFQATT and CDR2 SNEGSKA (reference sequence). CDR3 protein: CSARTGGIYSYTF. The CDR3 coding sequence is TGCAGTGCTAGAACAGGGGGTATCTATAGCTACACCTTC.

This clonotype was counted between two and nine times. The chain combines TRBV2 with TRBJ2-5; perhaps D is TRBD1 or TRBD2 (5 bases each). This CDR3 contains 15 residues. Per germline, CDR1 SNHLY and CDR2 FYNNEI. V was cut by 4 bases and J by 2 bases, with 14 bases left in between. The CDR3, as DNA: TGTGCCAGCAGTGCAGAGGGGTTGAAACAAGAGACCCAGTACTTC. This sequence encodes CASSAEGLKQETQYF. Supplemented by reference TRBV2 and TRBJ2-5, the full variable domain reads EPEVTQTPSHQVTQMGQEVILRCVPISNHLYFYWYRQILGQKVEFLVSFYNNEISEKSEIFDDQFSVERPDGSNFTLKIRSTKLEDSAMYFCASSAEGLKQETQYFGPGTRLLVL.